This T cell receptor (beta chain) was retrieved from a study of blood T cell repertoires in COVID-19 (dated by TCRdb to 2020 to 2022). Concerning the study at large: Samples covering the acute and convalescent phases of COVID-19 were provided by collaborators in the United States, Italy and Spain. Samples came from the ongoing ImmuneRACE study (first 160 participants) plus 1,254 subjects from 6 global collaborators. The repertoires were released in a freely available public database meant as a resource for research on the immune response to SARS-CoV-2. The dataset comprised deeply sampled blood TCRbeta repertoires from subjects exposed to, actively infected with, or recovered from COVID-19. The material from the prospective study consisted of cDNA or gDNA derived from T cells, B-cell-depleted T cells, or PBMCs. The sample metadata nearly always contained a de-identified subject ID, COVID-19 status, age in years and sex. HLA class I and class II types, where available, came from metadata supplied by the sample provider rather than from assay-based typing. Points the paper makes about the study in general: How much clinical and demographic metadata was included differed by source and by participant, and the metadata was provided uncurated.

TCRbeta CDR3 regions were amplified from genomic DNA using the immunoSEQ Assay, a bias-controlled multiplex PCR. The published analysis was carried out like this. The number of nucleated cells in each sample was estimated by amplification of reference gene primers within the assay. To quantify the absolute abundance of each unique TCRbeta CDR3 rearrangement, sequence reads were collapsed and filtered. For each sample, productive Simpson clonality was calculated as the square root of Simpson's diversity index over productive rearrangements. Drawn from immuneACCESS, this table holds only the in-frame rearrangements with V and J called that TCRdb kept. Clones are partly lost; checked studies trace under half to an unresolved V gene and leave the rest unexplained. V, J and clone size derive from that table, while D and trimming were established from the DNA sequence. The sample table shows around 310,000 clones, and roughly 90% are seen once. The ten largest clonotypes hold roughly a tenth of the sample.

Enrolling through a virtual design, the prospective study's participants ranged in age from roughly 18 to 95 years and lived across around 25 United States geographic areas. To assign participants to cohorts, the prospective study relied on clinical history that participants themselves reported in a screening survey and a study questionnaire. ImmuneRACE Cohort 3 recovered participants were defined by two consecutive negative NP/OP PCR tests, healthcare professional clearance, or symptom resolution. Each participant in the prospective study had whole blood, serum and a nasopharyngeal or oropharyngeal swab collected by mobile phlebotomists. Over a 2-month period, participants in the prospective study had the option of providing additional blood draws and questionnaires. Prospective study blood samples were shipped either frozen or at room temperature before DNA extraction. As concerns this clone: Its binding antigen is unknown. No qualities accompany the bases; no much larger clone lies one base away.

CDR1 and CDR2, per the germline V gene, are KGHSH and LQKENI. The germline V end is reduced by 3 bases and the J end by 3 bases; junction bases left unmatched: 5. From its cysteine to its phenylalanine, the CDR3 spans 14 amino acids. Only the CDR3 part of the read is kept: 42 bases, read in frame from the first base. This TCR came from a woman aged 25 to 39 who had recovered from COVID-19. Material for sequencing was PBMCs or T cells enriched from blood (not recorded which). The sequence joins TRBV18 to TRBJ2-7; 7 middle bases align to TRBD2. For the CDR3, the sequence is CASSPPGGVYEQYF. In nucleotide form, the sequence is TGTGCCAGCTCACCCCCGGGGGGAGTCTACGAGCAGTACTTC.